The clone carrying this T cell receptor (beta chain) appeared many times. Its matching antigen is unknown. Germline values: CDR1 LNHNV, CDR2 YYDKDF (reference sequence). Unmatched junction bases numbered 5, after V lost 0 bases and J lost 4 bases. This CDR3 comprises 16 residues. The sample originates from a study of CD8 T cells in ankylosing spondylitis. Study-level findings and limits: Disease-associated clones were CD8+ and fairly uncommon in peripheral blood. Some of these motif variants have turned up before, in reports on reactive arthritis synovial fluid and blood. A motif of under ten highly homologous TCR beta variants was seen as apparently characteristic of ankylosing spondylitis blood.

Libraries for TCR beta were made by quantitative 5'-RACE with molecular barcodes. Using its own MiXCR run on the 5' RACE reads, TCRdb lists one record per CDR3 protein. The profile covers 250,000 to 400,000 distinct CDR3 sequences, with roughly 12% appearing a single time and around 8.4% taken by the ten largest. The rearrangement links TRBV15 to TRBJ2-1; TRBD2 agrees at 8 bases. The sequencing sample was made of blood, either unsorted or a sorted T cell fraction (not recorded which). The sequence was collected from a female donor with ankylosing spondylitis or in good health (not recorded which). The CDR3 region is CATSRDISGGYNEQFF. CDR3 sequence (DNA): TGTGCCACCAGCAGAGATATCAGCGGGGGATACAATGAGCAGTTCTTC.